Listed below are T cell receptor beta chains from one sample, sequenced in a study of Siglec-9 on CD8 T cells in melanoma. The data were produced by immunoSEQ multiplex PCR, yet TCRdb's version contains in-frame clones alone and is incomplete. The sample has 29,000 or so clones, 80% seen once; the top ten hold under 6.5%. Specimen: Siglec-9- CD8+ T cells sorted from blood. Receptors originate from a human donor in good health. Both conserved end residues are part of each CDR3. Clone sizes are given selectively: once, few, many, or a class where the clone is expanded.

-	TRBV4-1	TRBJ2-3	CASSQEAGSGRADTQYF
once	TRBV7-8	TRBJ2-5	CASSWTVGMGETQYF
-	TRBV5-4	TRBJ2-7	CASSSPSGGLNEQYF
few	TRBV7-9	TRBJ2-2	CASRPGTGEELFF
-	TRBV27	TRBJ1-6	CATTNQFGTGNSPLHF
-	TRBV30	TRBJ2-7	CAWGLVSYEQYF
-	TRBV4-1	TRBJ1-1	CASSQGHTEAFF
-	TRBV10-2	TRBJ2-7	CAAGGQGAGYEQYF
-	TRBV6-5	TRBJ1-1	CASVGKTAGAFF
-	TRBV7-6	TRBJ2-2	CASSPDRVTGELFF
-	TRBV6-5	TRBJ1-1	CASSFFSGYADEAFF
-	TRBV29-1	TRBJ2-1	CSVPSSLKPYNEQFF
-	TRBV7-9	TRBJ2-5	CASSPRQGGETQYF
once	TRBV7-9	TRBJ2-2	CANLPDRNTGELFF
once	TRBV6-1	TRBJ1-2	CASSEWGGYGRPYGYTF
-	TRBV10-3	TRBJ2-1	CAISESRGGYNEQFF
-	TRBV5-1	TRBJ2-7	CASSLVGIYEQYF
-	TRBV9	TRBJ2-3	CASSVVGGTDTQYF
once	TRBV5-4	TRBJ2-3	CASSLAVDLGTDTQYF
once	TRBV7-2	TRBJ2-1	CASSLGIYEQFF
-	TRBV11-2	TRBJ1-1	CASSAHRGLNTEAFF